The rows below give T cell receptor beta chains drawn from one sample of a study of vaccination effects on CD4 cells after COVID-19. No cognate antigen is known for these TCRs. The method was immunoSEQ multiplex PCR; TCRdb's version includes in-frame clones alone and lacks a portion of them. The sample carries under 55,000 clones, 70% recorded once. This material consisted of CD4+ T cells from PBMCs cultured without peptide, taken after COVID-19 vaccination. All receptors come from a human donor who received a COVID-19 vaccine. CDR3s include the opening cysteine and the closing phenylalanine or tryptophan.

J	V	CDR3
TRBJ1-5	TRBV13	CASSRDRRGRFQPQHF
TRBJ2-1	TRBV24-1	CATGTGGSYNEQFF
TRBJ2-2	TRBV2	CASKITANTGELFF
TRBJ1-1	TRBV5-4	CASSSTGSTEAFF
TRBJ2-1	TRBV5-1	CASSFLTGGRYDEQFF
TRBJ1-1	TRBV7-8	CASSLAAGDTEAFF
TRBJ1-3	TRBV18	CASSPVTGENTIYF
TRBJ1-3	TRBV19	CASRGTGPSGNTIYF
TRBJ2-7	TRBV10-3	CAIRDAGGASYEQYF
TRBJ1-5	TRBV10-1	CAIHPTWVRGQPQHF
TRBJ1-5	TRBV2	CASSEQSAGGQPQHF
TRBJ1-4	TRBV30	CAWNGGPRAHTGPNEKLFF
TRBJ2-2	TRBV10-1	CASSGPGSPGELFF
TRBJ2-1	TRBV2	CASQTGTGIPNEQFF
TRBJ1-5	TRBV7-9	CASSSRQSAQPQHF
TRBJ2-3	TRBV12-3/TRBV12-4	CASSRVTDTQYF
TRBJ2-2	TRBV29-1	CSGHFANTGELFF
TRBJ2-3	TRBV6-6	CASSRIDRSLRTDTQYF
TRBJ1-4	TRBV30	CAWSVQGAGEKLFF
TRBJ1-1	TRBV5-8	CASSLGAGLSTEAFF
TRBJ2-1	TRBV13	CASSLVSSPSSYNEQFF
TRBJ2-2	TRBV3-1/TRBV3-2	CASSQPNTGELFF
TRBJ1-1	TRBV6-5	CASRQGQGSYTEAFF
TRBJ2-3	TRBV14	CASSHRGQGADTQYF
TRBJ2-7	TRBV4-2	CASSQVWDPTYEQYF
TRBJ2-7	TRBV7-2	CASSLAGGPYYEQYF
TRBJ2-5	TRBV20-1	CSASVRTLVSETQYF
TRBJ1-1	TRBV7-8	CASSLVGGAEAFF
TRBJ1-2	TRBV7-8	CASSWGQGEYGYTF
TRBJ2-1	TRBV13	CASSTRTGFRNEQFF